The 22 T cell receptor beta chains listed next were all sequenced from one sample in a study of cytomegalovirus exposure and HLA in healthy donors. The PCR was carried out with 60 Vbeta primers and 13 Jbeta primers. TCRdb keeps only in-frame clones here, not all; method: immunoSEQ multiplex PCR. The top ten clones hold less than 2% of a sample with about 180,000 clones, about four fifths of them seen once. Sequences were obtained from PBMCs. The receptors originated from a man aged 40-49 years in good health and CMV-seronegative.

The chain links TRBV7-8 to TRBJ2-2; 12 bases match TRBD2. The V and J ends lost 2 bases and 3 bases, in that order; junction bases with no gene match: 10. The CDR3 has 19 amino acids. The germline CDR1 and CDR2 sequences are SGHVS and FQNEAQ. CDR3 DNA sequence: TGTGCCAGCAGCTTAAGGCTAGCGGGGGGGCCTTGGGACACCGGGGAGCTGTTTTTT. Translation gives CASSLRLAGGPWDTGELFF. Supplemented by reference TRBV7-8 and TRBJ2-2, the full variable domain reads GAGVSQSPRYKVAKRGQDVALRCDPISGHVSLFWYQQALGQGPEFLTYFQNEAQLDKSGLPSDRFFAERPEGSVSTLKIQRTQQEDSAVYLCASSLRLAGGPWDTGELFFGEGSRLTVL.

The chain links TRBV2 to TRBJ2-1; 9 positions agree with TRBD2. With V trimmed by 2 bases and J by 6 bases, 5 bases remained unmatched. This CDR3 is built from 15 residues. Germline V gives CDR1 SNHLY, CDR2 FYNNEI. The CDR3 here is CASSEFGLASNEQFF. CDR3 DNA: TGTGCCAGCAGTGAATTCGGACTAGCGAGCAATGAGCAGTTCTTC.

This clone was seen more than once but under ten times. V gene TRBV5-1 combines with J gene TRBJ1-4; D unclear. The CDR3 is made up of 15 amino acids. V was pared by 0 bases and J by 8 bases, with 14 bases between. From germline, CDR1 is SGHRS and CDR2 YFSETQ. The CDR3 DNA reads as TGCGCCAGCAGCTTGGCGGCGGGAAAAGGGGAAAAACTGTTTTTT. Its protein is CASSLAAGKGEKLFF.

CDR3 residues: CASSHREQTIRSPLHF. As DNA, the CDR3 is TGTGCCAGTAGCCACAGGGAACAAACCATTAGATCACCCCTCCACTTT. The genes are TRBV19 and TRBJ1-6; D is perhaps TRBD1 (6 bases). The V gene lost 6 bases and the J gene lost 10 bases, with 22 bases spanning the gap. Germline V gene data show CDR1 as LNHDA and CDR2 as SQIVND (reference sequence). CDR3 length: 16 residues.

A word on this clone: Other DNA sequences in the sample encode the same CDR3. V is TRBV6-5 and J is TRBJ2-5, with 8 nucleotides matching TRBD1. J was trimmed by 5 bases and V by 2 bases; bases with no gene match: 7. The germline V gene encodes CDR1 MNHEY and CDR2 SVGAGI. The CDR3 runs to 15 residues. Here the CDR3 DNA reads TGTGCCAGCAGTTACAATCAGGGGGCGGGGGAGACCCAGTACTTC. This gives the protein CASSYNQGAGETQYF.

V usage is TRBV6-1 and J usage is TRBJ2-7, with 9 bases lining up with TRBD2. The CDR3 length is 13 residues. V shed 11 bases, J shed 3 bases, and the junction held 8 bases outside the gene matches. The germline gives CDR1 MNHNS, CDR2 SASEGT. DNA of the CDR3: TGTGCCGTGGGGCGGGAGGGCCTCTACGAGCAGTACTTC. Its protein product is CAVGREGLYEQYF.

This clone was counted between two and nine times. The rearrangement links TRBV6-1 to TRBJ2-7, with a weak D call TRBD1 (5 bases). Germline V gene data show CDR1 as MNHNS and CDR2 as SASEGT. Trimming pared 6 bases from V and 2 bases from J, leaving 14 bases between. The CDR3 extends over 14 amino acids. The CDR3 here is CASRGVPRPYEQYF. The CDR3 nucleotides read TGTGCCAGCAGAGGGGTCCCGAGGCCCTACGAGCAGTACTTC.

The chain combines TRBV28 with TRBJ2-7, with 11 bases fitting TRBD1. V lost 7 bases and J lost 0; bases outside the gene matches: 8. The CDR3 extends over 16 amino acids. From germline, CDR1 is MDHEN and CDR2 SYDVKM. The CDR3 protein is CASIAAGQGASYEQYF. As DNA, the CDR3 is TGTGCCAGCATCGCGGCCGGACAGGGGGCCTCCTACGAGCAGTACTTC.

Turning to this clone: The junction shows a germline mismatch at one end, possibly a read error. The gene calls are TRBV7-7 and TRBJ2-5; 11 bases are a match to TRBD2. Germline CDR1 reads SSHAT; CDR2 reads FNYEAQ (reference sequence). The CDR3 extends over 14 amino acids. The CDR3 sequence is CASSLAGGKETQYF. DNA for the CDR3: TGTGCTAGCAGCCTAGCGGGGGGAAAAGAGACCCAGTACTTC. The full variable domain, rest sourced from reference TRBV7-7 and TRBJ2-5, is GAGVSQSPRYKVTKRGQDVTLRCDPISSHATLYWYQQALGQGPEFLTYFNYEAQPDKSGLPSDRFSAERPEGSISTLTIQRTEQRDSAMYRCASSLAGGKETQYFGPGTRLLVL.

This clone was recorded a few times. The genes are TRBV21-1 and TRBJ1-5. TRBV21-1 constitutes a pseudogene. This CDR3 has 18 amino acids. CDR3 in DNA: TGTGCCAGCAGCCAACACCCCCTCCTGGAGGATACCAATCAGCCCCAGCATTTT. It translates to CASSQHPLLEDTNQPQHF.

Of note for this clone: The germline gene is not matched at one end of the junction; a read error may be the cause. The gene calls are TRBV7-7 and TRBJ2-1; possible D gene TRBD1, 5 bases. The CDR3 totals 14 residues. The germline V gene encodes CDR1 SSHAT and CDR2 FNYEAQ (reference sequence). CDR3 in amino acids: CASSPTVGADEQFF. The CDR3 region has the DNA TGTGCTAGCAGCCCCACAGTTGGGGCCGATGAGCAGTTCTTC.

This clone was counted only a few times. The V call is TRBV28, the J call TRBJ1-4; TRBD1 matches 8 bases. V dropped 1 base and J dropped 5; count of bases not matched to a gene: 3. Germline lookup yields CDR1 MDHEN and CDR2 SYDVKM. CDR3 length equals 15 residues. The CDR3 bases are TGTGCCAGCAGTTTATACCGGACAGGGAATGAAAAACTGTTTTTT. This encodes CASSLYRTGNEKLFF.

The chain combines TRBV5-1 with TRBJ1-1, with D possibly matching TRBD1 (6 bases). Deletions cut 5 bases from V and 8 bases from J, with 19 bases between. Per the germline V gene, CDR1 is SGHRS and CDR2 is YFSETQ. The length of the CDR3 is 14 residues. CDR3 DNA sequence: TGCGCCAGCAGGGTGGGGGACATCATCTCGGAAGCTTTCTTT. Protein sequence: CASRVGDIISEAFF.

This sequence joins TRBV5-4 and TRBJ1-2; 9 nucleotides line up with TRBD1. J gave up 5 bases and V 2 bases, and 4 bases lay outside the gene matches. This CDR3 has 14 amino acids. Germline V gene sequence: CDR1 SGHNT, CDR2 YYREEE (reference sequence). The CDR3, as DNA: TGTGCCAGCAGCTTAACAGGGGGCAATTATGGCTACACCTTC. Protein product: CASSLTGGNYGYTF. Supplemented by reference TRBV5-4 and TRBJ1-2, the full variable domain reads ETGVTQSPTHLIKTRGQQVTLRCSSQSGHNTVSWYQQALGQGPQFIFQYYREEENGRGNFPPRFSGLQFPNYSSELNVNALELDDSALYLCASSLTGGNYGYTFGSGTRLTVV.

The chain carries TRBV4-1 and TRBJ1-1; no definite D call. The CDR3 is 15 residues long. V was pared by 4 bases and J by 4 bases, with 16 bases between. CDR1 MGHRA and CDR2 YSYEKL come from the germline V gene. The CDR3 loop reads CASSRNQVGVTEAFF. The CDR3 DNA sequence: TGCGCCAGCAGCCGTAACCAGGTCGGGGTCACTGAAGCTTTCTTT.

The J gene is TRBJ2-7, the V gene TRBV7-2, with 8 bases that match TRBD2. CDR1 is SGHTA, CDR2 FQGNSA, per germline. The J segment lost 2 bases and the V segment lost 5 bases, leaving 5 bases of the junction unmatched. The CDR3 runs 14 residues. The CDR3 region is CASSPSGGTYEQYF. The CDR3 nucleotides are TGTGCCAGCAGCCCCAGCGGGGGAACCTACGAGCAGTACTTC.

This rearrangement joins TRBV27 to TRBJ2-1; 8 nucleotides line up with TRBD1. The CDR3 has 14 residues. Germline V gives CDR1 MNHEY, CDR2 SMNVEV (reference sequence). After removal of 4 bases from V and 2 bases from J, the junction contained 1 base not matched to a gene. The CDR3 sequence is CASSSQGAYNEQFF. Written as DNA, the CDR3 is TGTGCCAGCAGTTCACAGGGGGCCTACAATGAGCAGTTCTTC.

The chain recombines TRBV5-1 with TRBJ2-5; D gene unclear. V dropped 0 bases and J dropped 2 bases, with 8 bases sitting between them. CDR1 and CDR2 (germline): SGHRS, YFSETQ. CDR3 length: 14 residues. CDR3 in DNA: TGCGCCAGCAGCTTGGTGCAGGCGCAAGAGACCCAGTACTTC. Translation gives CASSLVQAQETQYF.

This clone has only a few counts. The CDR3 here is CASSAAGLAGGVETQYF. The CDR3 DNA reads TGTGCCAGCAGCGCAGCAGGACTAGCGGGAGGGGTGGAGACCCAGTACTTC. The V and J genes are TRBV13 and TRBJ2-5, with 15 bases aligning to TRBD2. Looked up from germline, CDR1 is PRHDT and CDR2 is FYEKMQ (reference sequence). V trimming: 5 bases; J trimming: 5 bases; junction bases outside the gene matches: 9. The CDR3 spans 17 residues.

This clone has only one observation. The rearrangement uses TRBV6-1 and TRBJ2-7, with 9 bases matching TRBD2. V was clipped by 5 bases and J by 7 bases; unmatched bases: 12. CDR1 and CDR2 from the germline V gene are MNHNS and SASEGT. The CDR3 has 15 residues. The CDR3 coding sequence is TGTGCCAGCAGTTTTTCCGGGACTAGCCCGCTGGAGCAGTACTTC. Its protein product is CASSFSGTSPLEQYF.

The rearrangement uses TRBV19 and TRBJ1-1, with 8 bases fitting TRBD1. The CDR3 loop spans 12 amino acids. V shed 6 bases, J shed 3 bases, and the junction held 0 bases outside the gene matches. Germline CDR1 and CDR2: LNHDA and SQIVND (reference sequence). CDR3 residues: CASRTGDTEAFF. CDR3 nucleotide sequence: TGTGCCAGTAGGACAGGGGACACTGAAGCTTTCTTT.

J is TRBJ2-7 and V is TRBV5-5; 11 bases fit TRBD2. Germline V gene sequence: CDR1 SGHKS, CDR2 YYEKEE (reference sequence). V shed 6 bases and J 5 bases; nucleotides not matched to a gene: 13. The CDR3 is 16 amino acids. The CDR3 loop reads CASITIAGGPKNEQYF. The CDR3 region has the DNA TGTGCCAGCATAACGATAGCGGGAGGGCCTAAAAACGAGCAGTACTTC.